This T cell receptor beta chain was obtained from a study of cytomegalovirus exposure and HLA in healthy donors. Study-wide results and limits: The authors later found HLA-associated TCR beta chains more clonally expanded than equally common others. On later analysis, the bulk of CMV-associated TCR beta chains appeared to be HLA-restricted. The study put roughly 160 TCR beta chains on its list as cytomegalovirus-associated.

The PCR contained 60 Vbeta and 13 Jbeta primers. Clones were read by immunoSEQ multiplex PCR, and TCRdb kept only the in-frame ones, dropping some. This repertoire shows almost 200,000 clones, 70% to 90% found once; its top ten account for 2% to 2.5%. Turning to this clone: The antigen is undetermined.

Trimming left V 0 bases short and J 2 bases short, with 11 bases between. In germline, CDR1 is SGHVS, CDR2 FQNEAQ. The CDR3 is made up of 15 amino acids. Sequenced: PBMCs. The source is a woman in her 50s in good health and CMV-seronegative. J is TRBJ2-7 and V is TRBV7-8; perhaps TRBD2 as D (5 bases). As DNA, the CDR3 is TGTGCCAGCAGCTTAGCGGAGATCGGGGCCTACGAGCAGTACTTC. It codes for CASSLAEIGAYEQYF. The variable domain in full, with the rest retrieved from reference TRBV7-8 and TRBJ2-7, is GAGVSQSPRYKVAKRGQDVALRCDPISGHVSLFWYQQALGQGPEFLTYFQNEAQLDKSGLPSDRFFAERPEGSVSTLKIQRTQQEDSAVYLCASSLAEIGAYEQYFGPGTRLTVT.